This is a list of T cell receptor beta chains from one sample in a study of T cell repertoires in cytomegalovirus infection. No antigen has been identified for these receptors. TCRdb itself ran the reads through MiXCR, one entry per CDR3 protein. The sample has around 100,000 distinct CDR3 sequences, approximately 45% seen once. The starting material was CD8+ T cells from cultured PBMCs, obtained from culture after CMV antigen stimulation. The receptors derive from a human donor in good health (CMV status not recorded). Some clones in this sample may be carry-over from other donors' samples. Each CDR3 is given with its conserved first and last residue. D genes are given only for firm matches. Expanded clones get a size class; other rows say once, few or many, or leave the size out.

few	-	TRBV20-1	TRBJ2-3	CSASGYTDTQYF	TGCAGTGCTAGCGGGTACACAGATACGCAGTATTTT
once	-	TRBV7-3	TRBJ2-7	CASSGGATEQYF	TGTGCCAGCAGCGGAGGGGCGACAGAGCAGTACTTC
-	TRBD1	TRBV7-8	TRBJ2-7	CASSFFGQDLGEQYF	TGTGCCAGCAGCTTCTTCGGACAGGACCTTGGGGAGCAGTACTTC
-	-	TRBV20-1	TRBJ1-5	CSARWGASNQPQHF	TGCAGTGCGAGGTGGGGGGCGAGCAATCAGCCCCAGCATTTT
-	TRBD1	TRBV7-4	TRBJ1-1	CASSPWGGQDTEAFF	TGTGCCAGCAGCCCCTGGGGGGGACAGGACACTGAAGCTTTCTTT
many	-	TRBV12-3/TRBV12-4	TRBJ1-2	CASSLGGGDLGGYTF	TGTGCCAGCAGTTTAGGCGGAGGGGATTTAGGCGGCTACACCTTC
-	-	TRBV7-9	TRBJ1-1	CASKQGNTEAFF	TGTGCCAGTAAGCAGGGTAACACTGAAGCTTTCTTT
-	TRBD1	TRBV19	TRBJ1-4	CASSLMGQGNEKLFF	TGTGCCAGTAGCCTAATGGGACAGGGCAATGAAAAACTGTTTTTT
-	-	TRBV7-6	TRBJ2-5	CASSLVAGGETQYF	TGTGCCAGCAGCTTAGTGGCAGGGGGGGAGACCCAGTACTTC
few	TRBD2	TRBV12-3/TRBV12-4	TRBJ2-1	CASSPLAGVHEQFF	TGTGCCAGCAGCCCACTAGCGGGGGTCCATGAGCAGTTCTTC
once	-	TRBV13	TRBJ2-1	CASSPRGILYNEQFF	TGTGCCAGCAGCCCTAGGGGGATCCTATACAATGAGCAGTTCTTC
-	-	TRBV7-8	TRBJ1-5	CASSTLGGNQPQHF	TGTGCCAGCAGCACCCTGGGGGGCAATCAGCCCCAGCATTTT
few	-	TRBV6-1	TRBJ2-2	CASSSLFTGELFF	TGTGCCAGCAGTTCCCTGTTCACCGGGGAGCTGTTTTTT
once	TRBD1	TRBV7-6	TRBJ1-2	CASSLEPLSGTGEYGYTF	TGTGCCAGCAGCTTAGAGCCTTTATCCGGGACAGGGGAATATGGCTACACCTTC
-	-	TRBV24-1	TRBJ1-2	CATSLEGLYTF	TGTGCCACCAGTCTCGAGGGGCTCTACACCTTC
-	-	TRBV7-9	TRBJ2-5	CASSLTRQEQETQYF	TGTGCCAGCAGCTTAACCCGACAGGAGCAAGAGACCCAGTACTTC
-	TRBD1	TRBV6-5	TRBJ2-1	CASTDRGHEQFF	TGTGCCAGCACTGACAGGGGGCACGAGCAGTTCTTC
few	TRBD1	TRBV7-8	TRBJ1-1	CASSTTGPAFF	TGTGCCAGCAGTACGACAGGGCCAGCTTTCTTT
-	-	TRBV7-4	TRBJ2-1	CASSPDRAVASNEQFF	TGTGCCAGCAGTCCCGACCGGGCCGTCGCAAGCAATGAGCAGTTCTTC
-	TRBD1	TRBV7-6	TRBJ2-1	CASSLDLGQGNNEQFF	TGTGCCAGCAGCTTAGACCTGGGACAGGGGAACAATGAGCAGTTCTTC
-	-	TRBV7-3	TRBJ2-1	CASSLTGLYEQFF	TGTGCCAGCAGCTTAACGGGGCTTTATGAGCAGTTCTTC
many	-	TRBV7-9	TRBJ2-5	CASSLAPGVRETQYF	TGTGCCAGCAGCTTAGCCCCAGGAGTCCGGGAGACCCAGTACTTC
-	-	TRBV20-1	TRBJ2-4	CSARERTDLAKNIQYF	TGCAGTGCTAGGGAAAGGACCGATCTAGCCAAAAACATTCAGTACTTC
few	-	TRBV9	TRBJ2-3	CASSVQGGPTDTQYF	TGTGCCAGCAGCGTTCAGGGAGGACCCACAGATACGCAGTATTTT
-	TRBD1	TRBV4-2	TRBJ2-1	CASSQDGDSYNEQFF	TGTGCCAGCAGCCAAGATGGGGACAGCTACAATGAGCAGTTCTTC
-	-	TRBV20-1	TRBJ1-5	CSARANSRPPFEPQHF	TGCAGTGCTCGAGCTAACAGTAGGCCCCCTTTTGAGCCCCAGCATTTT
many	-	TRBV7-8	TRBJ2-5	CASRADMGSQETQYF	TGTGCCAGCAGGGCGGACATGGGCTCGCAAGAGACCCAGTACTTC
once	-	TRBV9	TRBJ1-4	CASSEQGGDEKLFF	TGTGCCAGCAGCGAACAGGGAGGCGATGAAAAACTGTTTTTT
few	-	TRBV27	TRBJ2-1	CASGILASNPYNEQFF	TGTGCCAGCGGCATACTAGCATCCAACCCCTACAATGAGCAGTTCTTC
few	-	TRBV12-3/TRBV12-4	TRBJ2-5	CASSSGVRSETQYF	TGTGCCAGCAGTTCCGGGGTGAGGTCGGAGACCCAGTACTTC
many	-	TRBV7-6	TRBJ1-1	CASSLAAGPSAEAFF	TGTGCCAGCAGCTTAGCGGCGGGTCCTTCTGCTGAAGCTTTCTTT
few	TRBD2	TRBV19	TRBJ2-1	CASSIIELADYNEQFF	TGTGCCAGTAGTATAATTGAACTAGCGGACTACAATGAGCAGTTCTTC
-	-	TRBV4-2	TRBJ1-1	CASSQEHQVMNTEAFF	TGTGCCAGCAGCCAAGAGCATCAGGTTATGAACACTGAAGCTTTCTTT
-	-	TRBV5-1	TRBJ1-2	CASSLAQGNPLGYGYTF	TGCGCCAGCAGCTTGGCCCAGGGGAACCCTCTGGGCTATGGCTACACCTTC
many	TRBD2	TRBV7-9	TRBJ2-3	CASSSNSGGSDTQYF	TGTGCCAGCAGCTCCAATAGCGGGGGGTCGGATACGCAGTATTTT
-	-	TRBV19	TRBJ1-2	CASSITGTGGYTF	TGTGCCAGTAGTATAACAGGCACAGGTGGCTACACCTTC
-	-	TRBV7-2	TRBJ2-1	CASTPRGLGNEQFF	TGTGCCAGCACCCCCCGGGGGCTGGGGAATGAGCAGTTCTTC
many	TRBD2	TRBV19	TRBJ2-1	CASSIGAGGGNEQFF	TGTGCCAGTAGTATAGGGGCCGGGGGGGGAAATGAGCAGTTCTTC
many	TRBD2	TRBV7-6	TRBJ2-1	CASSDGTSGGAYNEQFF	TGTGCCAGCAGCGACGGGACTAGCGGGGGGGCCTACAATGAGCAGTTCTTC
-	TRBD1	TRBV20-1	TRBJ2-3	CSASVWGQATDTQYF	TGCAGTGCTAGCGTCTGGGGACAGGCTACAGATACGCAGTATTTT
-	-	TRBV5-6	TRBJ2-7	CASTPRGAQGYEQYF	TGTGCCAGCACCCCCCGCGGGGCGCAGGGGTACGAGCAGTACTTC
-	-	TRBV3-1	TRBJ2-7	CASSHTWRGALSYEQYF	TGTGCCAGCAGCCACACTTGGAGGGGGGCCCTTTCCTACGAGCAGTACTTC
many	TRBD2	TRBV4-1	TRBJ2-1	CASSQEGVRSGGAHNEQFF	TGCGCCAGCAGCCAAGAGGGTGTTCGTAGCGGGGGGGCACACAATGAGCAGTTCTTC
-	-	TRBV7-6	TRBJ1-1	CASSSRQSLNTEAFF	TGTGCCAGCAGCTCGCGACAAAGTTTGAACACTGAAGCTTTCTTT
-	TRBD2	TRBV19	TRBJ2-7	CASSAGLAGNEQYF	TGTGCCAGTAGCGCGGGACTAGCGGGGAACGAGCAGTACTTC
-	-	TRBV7-2	TRBJ1-1	CASSSYHREEAFF	TGTGCCAGCAGCTCATACCACCGAGAGGAAGCTTTCTTT
few	-	TRBV20-1	TRBJ1-6	CSAPEKGLDSPLHF	TGCAGTGCCCCTGAGAAGGGCCTGGATTCACCCCTCCACTTT
few	TRBD1	TRBV7-9	TRBJ1-3	CASSRQGPGNTIYF	TGTGCCAGCAGCCGACAGGGACCTGGAAACACCATATATTTT
-	-	TRBV19	TRBJ1-1	CASSIGPTGNTEAFF	TGTGCCAGTAGTATAGGCCCGACTGGGAACACTGAAGCTTTCTTT
-	TRBD1	TRBV7-2	TRBJ2-7	CASSWGQGWNEQYF	TGTGCCAGCAGCTGGGGACAGGGGTGGAACGAGCAGTACTTC
-	-	TRBV7-6	TRBJ2-7	CASSSGEEQYF	TGTGCCAGCAGCTCGGGGGAAGAGCAGTACTTC
-	-	TRBV12-3/TRBV12-4	TRBJ2-1	CASSLGGSWQFF	TGTGCCAGCAGTTTAGGTGGGTCGTGGCAGTTCTTC
-	TRBD1	TRBV14	TRBJ2-5	CASSQSTGVRETQYF	TGTGCCAGCAGCCAATCGACAGGGGTTAGGGAGACCCAGTACTTC
few	-	TRBV11-1	TRBJ2-1	CASSLLAQDEQFF	TGTGCCAGCAGCCTCCTAGCTCAGGATGAGCAGTTCTTC
few	-	TRBV27	TRBJ1-4	CAEGGQGRLFF	TGTGCCGAAGGAGGGCAGGGAAGACTGTTTTTT
many	TRBD1	TRBV6-5	TRBJ1-3	CASRPSAGTAGNTIYF	TGTGCCAGCAGACCCTCCGCCGGGACAGCCGGAAACACCATATATTTT
few	TRBD2	TRBV7-6	TRBJ2-5	CASSLRGLAQETQYF	TGTGCCAGCAGCTTAAGGGGACTAGCGCAAGAGACCCAGTACTTC
-	-	TRBV6-6	TRBJ2-3	CASSYWGGRSSDTQYF	TGTGCCAGCAGTTACTGGGGGGGCCGAAGCTCTGATACGCAGTATTTT
-	-	TRBV7-9	TRBJ2-4	CASSLAQGAKNIQYF	TGTGCCAGCAGCTTAGCGCAAGGAGCCAAAAACATTCAGTACTTC
once	-	TRBV6-1	TRBJ1-2	CASSNPGIRTDGYTF	TGTGCCAGCAGTAACCCGGGGATTAGGACAGATGGCTACACCTTC